Each of the 17 T cell receptor beta chains below was sequenced from the same sample in a study of CD8 T cells in ankylosing spondylitis. Study results and caveats: What seemed typical of ankylosing spondylitis blood was a TCR beta motif built from 7 or 8 highly homologous variants.

Antigens of these TCRs are unknown. TCRdb independently ran MiXCR on the 5' RACE reads; one entry per CDR3 protein. The repertoire holds about 510,000 distinct CDR3 sequences, approximately 5.3% seen once, with 3% to 4.5% in the top ten. Sequenced material: blood, either unsorted or a sorted T cell fraction (not recorded which). These receptors came from a male donor with ankylosing spondylitis.

This clonotype was found many times. V and J are TRBV20-1 and TRBJ2-3; D call uncertain. Trimming took off 6 bases at V and 0 bases at J, with 13 bases between the two ends. Germline CDR1 is DFQATT and CDR2 is SNEGSKA (reference sequence). The CDR3 consists of 14 residues. This CDR3 is CSALKGPSTDTQYF. Written as DNA, the CDR3 is TGCAGTGCCCTCAAGGGCCCTAGCACAGATACGCAGTATTTT.

This clonotype showed up many times. The V call is TRBV4-3, the J call TRBJ2-1; D unclear. The CDR3 consists of 15 residues. Germline CDR1 LGHNA, CDR2 YSLEER. Trimming took 0 bases from V and 3 from J, leaving 9 bases between them. CDR3 DNA sequence: TGCGCCAGCAGCCAAGAGCGGCTTGGCTACAATGAGCAGTTCTTC. This codes for CASSQERLGYNEQFF.

This clonotype turned up a few times. The gene calls are TRBV20-1 and TRBJ2-7; TRBD1 aligns across 8 bases. This CDR3 is built from 15 residues. Germline V lookup: CDR1 DFQATT, CDR2 SNEGSKA (reference sequence). The ends lost 6 bases at V and 4 bases at J; junction bases unmatched: 14. The CDR3 sequence is CSAPPGQGAGYEQYF. The CDR3 coding sequence is TGCAGTGCCCCTCCGGGGCAGGGGGCCGGTTACGAGCAGTACTTC.

This clonotype was seen a few times. The rearrangement uses TRBV2 and TRBJ2-2, with D possibly being TRBD1 or TRBD2 (5 bases each). The CDR3 covers 14 residues. Germline CDR1 SNHLY, CDR2 FYNNEI. V lost 8 bases to trimming and J lost 4 bases, with 14 bases between them. Here the CDR3 DNA reads TGTGCCAGCGTTAGAGGGGAAGGCACCGGGGAGCTGTTTTTT. Its protein is CASVRGEGTGELFF.

This clonotype has at least ten counts. The chain has TRBV9 and TRBJ2-5, with D possibly TRBD2 on 5 matching bases. Trimming removed 0 bases from V and 1 base from J, with 10 bases in between. CDR3 length equals 15 residues. The germline CDR1 and CDR2 sequences are SGDLS and YYNGEE. The DNA for the CDR3 is TGTGCCAGCAGCGTAGGTGTCGGGGTCCAAGAGACCCAGTACTTC. Its translation is CASSVGVGVQETQYF.

This clonotype appeared many times. The J gene is TRBJ1-5, the V gene TRBV27; D might be TRBD1 (6 bases). CDR1 and CDR2 from the germline V gene are MNHEY and SMNVEV (reference sequence). Trimming removed 0 bases at V and 5 bases at J, with 11 bases between. This CDR3 comprises 15 residues. In DNA, the CDR3 is TGTGCCAGCAGTTTATCGAAGGGGGGGCATCAGCCCCAGCATTTT. This codes for CASSLSKGGHQPQHF.

Many counts were recorded for this clonotype. This rearrangement joins TRBV12-3 or TRBV12-4 to TRBJ2-5, with D uncertain. V gave up 3 bases and J gave up 2 bases, with 16 bases separating them. The CDR3 consists of 16 residues. The CDR3 region has the DNA TGTGCCAGCAGTTTCTCCCCGAGCAGGCGGCAAGAGACCCAGTACTTC. This translates into CASSFSPSRRQETQYF.

The table lists this clonotype with many counts. The chain combines TRBV10-1 with TRBJ1-1; D may be TRBD1 (6 bases). V lost 6 bases to trimming and J lost 3 bases, with 17 bases between them. CDR1 and CDR2 from the germline V gene are WNHNN and SYGVQD (reference sequence). There are 15 residues in the CDR3. The CDR3 loop is CASRISGTSDTEAFF. In DNA form, the CDR3 reads TGCGCCAGCAGAATCTCCGGGACATCGGACACTGAAGCTTTCTTT.

This clonotype was seen many times. This chain uses TRBV5-5 with TRBJ2-1; TRBD2 agrees at 11 bases. The CDR3 consists of 15 residues. Germline V gene data show CDR1 as SGHKS and CDR2 as YYEKEE (reference sequence). Trimming took 1 base from V and 7 from J; bases not matched to a gene: 4. The CDR3 DNA reads as TGTGCCAGCAGCTTGTTGCTAGCGGGAGGAAATGAGCAGTTCTTC. This gives the protein CASSLLLAGGNEQFF.

Many counts were recorded for this clonotype. The chain has TRBV6-1 and TRBJ2-7; D may be TRBD2 (6 bases). The V gene lost 6 bases and the J gene lost 3 bases, with 24 bases spanning the gap. The CDR3 extends over 17 amino acids. Germline loops: CDR1 MNHNS, CDR2 SASEGT. The CDR3 spells CASSNQGRGSGNYEQYF. CDR3 nucleotide sequence: TGTGCCAGCAGCAATCAGGGTCGGGGTAGCGGCAACTACGAGCAGTACTTC.

The chain joins TRBV7-2 to TRBJ2-7; the D gene could be TRBD1 or TRBD2 (5 bases each). The CDR3 extends over 14 amino acids. In germline, CDR1 is SGHTA, CDR2 FQGNSA. Trimming took off 3 bases at V and 7 bases at J, with 16 bases between the two ends. The CDR3 sequence: CASSFTPGTGEQYF. In nucleotides, the CDR3 is TGTGCCAGCAGCTTTACCCCCGGGACGGGGGAGCAGTACTTC.

This clonotype has a count of ten or more. This rearrangement joins TRBV20-1 to TRBJ1-1; 9 positions match TRBD1. V was clipped by 0 bases and J by 6 bases; unmatched bases: 8. This CDR3 has 15 amino acids. Germline CDR1 and CDR2: DFQATT and SNEGSKA (reference sequence). CDR3 DNA sequence: TGCAGTGCTAGAGACCCCGGGACAGGGAAGCCTGAAGCTTTCTTT. It codes for CSARDPGTGKPEAFF.

The chain couples TRBV4-2 to TRBJ2-1; D gene uncertain. Per the germline V gene, CDR1 is LGHNA and CDR2 is YNFKEQ. The CDR3 spans 13 residues. V lost 8 bases, J lost 10 bases, and 18 bases lay in between. The CDR3 DNA sequence: TGTGCCAGCGGCCCCCGGCCCTTTGGGGAGCAGTTCTTC. This sequence encodes CASGPRPFGEQFF.

This clonotype was detected ten times or more. The chain couples TRBV12-3 or TRBV12-4 to TRBJ2-2; D assignment may be TRBD1 or TRBD2 (6 bases each). Between the trimmed V and J ends, which lost 4 bases and 4 bases, there was a span of 16 bases. The CDR3 has 16 residues. The CDR3 nucleotides read TGTGCCAGCAGTTCCCGCCCTGGGGGGCCCACCGGGGAGCTGTTTTTT. Its translation: CASSSRPGGPTGELFF.

This clonotype was observed at least ten times. The germline gene is not matched at one end of the junction; a read error may be the cause. This sequence joins TRBV5-1 and TRBJ1-2, with 8 bases fitting TRBD1. Per germline, CDR1 SGHRS and CDR2 YFSETQ. This CDR3 has 13 amino acids. As DNA, the CDR3 is TGTGCCAGCAGTTCGACAGGGGACTATGGCTACACCTTC. Translated, it gives CASSSTGDYGYTF.

This clonotype appeared a few times. This rearrangement joins TRBV20-1 to TRBJ2-4; 11 nucleotides line up with TRBD2. The CDR3 sequence is 17 residues long. Trimming removed 3 bases from V and 0 bases from J; junction bases left unmatched: 7. Germline V gives CDR1 DFQATT, CDR2 SNEGSKA (reference sequence). The CDR3 bases are TGCAGTGCTAGCGGGACTAGCGGAACACTAGCCAAAAACATTCAGTACTTC. Residues: CSASGTSGTLAKNIQYF.

This clonotype was seen ten or more times. The CDR3 nucleotides are TGCAGTGCCCCCATGAGGCCCAGTAATGAAAAACTGTTTTTT. It yields the protein CSAPMRPSNEKLFF. The chain links TRBV20-1 to TRBJ1-4, with D hard to call. CDR3 length: 14 residues. V dropped 6 bases and J dropped 4 bases, with 15 bases sitting between them. Germline lookup yields CDR1 DFQATT and CDR2 SNEGSKA (reference sequence).